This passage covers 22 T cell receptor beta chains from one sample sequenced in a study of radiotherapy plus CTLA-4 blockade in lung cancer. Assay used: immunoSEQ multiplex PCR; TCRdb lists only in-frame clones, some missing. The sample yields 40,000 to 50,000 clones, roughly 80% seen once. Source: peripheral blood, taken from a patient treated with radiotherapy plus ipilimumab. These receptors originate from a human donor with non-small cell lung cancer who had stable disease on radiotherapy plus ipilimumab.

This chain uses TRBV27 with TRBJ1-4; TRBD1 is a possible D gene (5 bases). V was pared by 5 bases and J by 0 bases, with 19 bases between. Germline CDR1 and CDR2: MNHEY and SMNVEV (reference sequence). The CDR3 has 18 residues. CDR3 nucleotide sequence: TGTGCCAGCAGTCACTACCAGGGTTCTTATGCAACTAATGAAAAACTGTTTTTT. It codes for CASSHYQGSYATNEKLFF.

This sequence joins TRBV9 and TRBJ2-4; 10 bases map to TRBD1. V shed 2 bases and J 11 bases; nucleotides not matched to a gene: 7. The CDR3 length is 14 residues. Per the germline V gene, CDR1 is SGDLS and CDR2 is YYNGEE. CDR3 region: CASSVGTGDAVQYF. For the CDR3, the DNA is TGTGCCAGCAGCGTGGGGACAGGGGACGCGGTTCAGTACTTC.

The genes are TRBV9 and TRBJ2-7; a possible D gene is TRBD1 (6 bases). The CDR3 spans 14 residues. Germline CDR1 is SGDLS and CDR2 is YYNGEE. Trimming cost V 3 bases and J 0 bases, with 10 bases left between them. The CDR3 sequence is CASSAGHHSYEQYF. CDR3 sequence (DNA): TGTGCCAGCAGCGCGGGACACCACTCCTACGAGCAGTACTTC. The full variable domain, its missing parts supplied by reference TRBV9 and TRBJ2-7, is DSGVTQTPKHLITATGQRVTLRCSPRSGDLSVYWYQQSLDQGLQFLIQYYNGEERAKGNILERFSAQQFPDLHSELNLSSLELGDSALYFCASSAGHHSYEQYFGPGTRLTVT.

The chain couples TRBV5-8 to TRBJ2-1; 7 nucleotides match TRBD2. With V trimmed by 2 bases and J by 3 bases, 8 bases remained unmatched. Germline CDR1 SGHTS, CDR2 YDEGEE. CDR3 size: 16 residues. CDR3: CASSFGWRGFYNEQFF. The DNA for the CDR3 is TGTGCCAGCAGCTTTGGGTGGCGGGGGTTCTACAATGAGCAGTTCTTC.

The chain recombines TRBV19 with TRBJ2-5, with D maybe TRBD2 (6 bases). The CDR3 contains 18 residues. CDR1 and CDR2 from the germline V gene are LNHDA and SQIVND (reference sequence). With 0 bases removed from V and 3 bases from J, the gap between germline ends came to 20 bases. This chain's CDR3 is CASSIDHRGYVGKETQYF. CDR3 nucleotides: TGTGCCAGTAGTATAGATCATCGGGGGTACGTGGGTAAAGAGACCCAGTACTTC.

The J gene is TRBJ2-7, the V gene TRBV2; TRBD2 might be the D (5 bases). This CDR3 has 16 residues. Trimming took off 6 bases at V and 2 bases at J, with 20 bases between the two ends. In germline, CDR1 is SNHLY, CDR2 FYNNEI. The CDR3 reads CASSRSAQRTPYEQYF. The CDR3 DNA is TGTGCCAGCAGCCGCTCTGCCCAGCGGACGCCCTACGAGCAGTACTTC.

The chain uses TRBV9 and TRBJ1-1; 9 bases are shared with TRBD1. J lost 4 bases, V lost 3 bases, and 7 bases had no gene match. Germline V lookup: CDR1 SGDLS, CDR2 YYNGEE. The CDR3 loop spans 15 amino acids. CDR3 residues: CASSGGGQGSTEAFF. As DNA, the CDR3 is TGTGCCAGCAGCGGGGGGGGACAGGGAAGCACTGAAGCTTTCTTT.

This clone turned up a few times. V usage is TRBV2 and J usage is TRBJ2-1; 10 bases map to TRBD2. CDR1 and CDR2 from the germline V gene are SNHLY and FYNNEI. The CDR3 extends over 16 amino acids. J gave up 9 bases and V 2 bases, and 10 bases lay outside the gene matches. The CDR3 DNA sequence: TGTGCCAGCAGTGAATTGGGACTAGCGAGCGAGACTGAGCAGTTCTTC. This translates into CASSELGLASETEQFF.

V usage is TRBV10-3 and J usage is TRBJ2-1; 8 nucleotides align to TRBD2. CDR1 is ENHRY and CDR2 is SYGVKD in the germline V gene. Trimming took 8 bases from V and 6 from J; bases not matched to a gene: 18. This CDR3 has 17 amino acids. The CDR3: CAIATIGTGTRANEQFF. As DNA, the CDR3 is TGTGCCATCGCGACCATCGGAACCGGGACTAGAGCCAATGAGCAGTTCTTC.

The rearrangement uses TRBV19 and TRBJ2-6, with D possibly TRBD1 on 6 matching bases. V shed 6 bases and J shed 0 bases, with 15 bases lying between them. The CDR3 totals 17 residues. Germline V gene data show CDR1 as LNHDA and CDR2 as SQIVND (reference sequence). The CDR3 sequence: CASSRQVLSSGANVLTF. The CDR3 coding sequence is TGTGCCAGTAGCCGACAGGTTCTTAGCTCTGGGGCCAACGTCCTGACTTTC.

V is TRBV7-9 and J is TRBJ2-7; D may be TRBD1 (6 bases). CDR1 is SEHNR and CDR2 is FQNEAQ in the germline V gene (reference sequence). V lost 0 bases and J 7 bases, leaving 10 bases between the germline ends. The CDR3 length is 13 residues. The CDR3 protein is CASSLAPGTEQYF. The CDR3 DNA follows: TGTGCCAGCAGCTTAGCGCCAGGGACAGAGCAGTACTTC.

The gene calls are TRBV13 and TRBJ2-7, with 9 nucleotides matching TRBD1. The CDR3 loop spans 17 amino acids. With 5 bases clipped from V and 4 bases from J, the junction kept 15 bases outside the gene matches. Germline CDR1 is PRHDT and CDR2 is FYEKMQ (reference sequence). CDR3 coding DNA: TGTGCCAGCAGCCGGTCCGGGACAGGGATAACACTATACGAGCAGTACTTC. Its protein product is CASSRSGTGITLYEQYF.

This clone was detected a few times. The CDR3 is CASSPTGGWNQPQHF. CDR3 coding DNA: TGTGCCAGCAGTCCGACAGGGGGCTGGAATCAGCCCCAGCATTTT. The rearrangement uses TRBV27 and TRBJ1-5, with TRBD1 matching over 10 bases. Germline V gene sequence: CDR1 MNHEY, CDR2 SMNVEV (reference sequence). This CDR3 has 15 amino acids. The trim removed 5 bases at V and 4 bases at J, leaving 5 bases unmatched.

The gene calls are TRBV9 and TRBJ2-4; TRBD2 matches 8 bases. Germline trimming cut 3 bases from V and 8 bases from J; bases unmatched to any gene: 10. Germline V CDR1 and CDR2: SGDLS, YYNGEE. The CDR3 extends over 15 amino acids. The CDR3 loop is CASSARAGVGDIQYF. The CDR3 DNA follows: TGTGCCAGCAGCGCCCGAGCGGGGGTGGGGGACATTCAGTACTTC.

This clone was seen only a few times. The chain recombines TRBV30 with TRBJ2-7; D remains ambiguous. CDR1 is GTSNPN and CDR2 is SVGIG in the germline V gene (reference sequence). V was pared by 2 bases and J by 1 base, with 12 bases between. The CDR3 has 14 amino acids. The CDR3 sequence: CAWSTPLRSYEQYF. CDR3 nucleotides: TGTGCCTGGAGTACCCCCCTCAGGTCCTACGAGCAGTACTTC.

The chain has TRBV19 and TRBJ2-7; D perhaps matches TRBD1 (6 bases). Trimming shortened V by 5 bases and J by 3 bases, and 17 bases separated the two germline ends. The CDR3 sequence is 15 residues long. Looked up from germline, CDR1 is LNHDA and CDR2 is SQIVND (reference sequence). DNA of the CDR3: TGTGCCAGTAGTGTGGACCGGGACACCTTCTACGAGCAGTACTTC. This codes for CASSVDRDTFYEQYF.

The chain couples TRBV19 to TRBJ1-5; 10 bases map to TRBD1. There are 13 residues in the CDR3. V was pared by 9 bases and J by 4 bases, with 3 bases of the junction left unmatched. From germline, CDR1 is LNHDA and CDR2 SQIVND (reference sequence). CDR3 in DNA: TGTGCCAGAAGGACAGGGGGTAATCAGCCCCAGCATTTT. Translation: CARRTGGNQPQHF.

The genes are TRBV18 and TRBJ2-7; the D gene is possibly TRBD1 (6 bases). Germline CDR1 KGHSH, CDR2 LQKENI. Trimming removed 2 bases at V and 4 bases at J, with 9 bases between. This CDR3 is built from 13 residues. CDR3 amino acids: CASSPGQSYEQYF. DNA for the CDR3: TGTGCCAGCTCACCAGGACAGAGTTACGAGCAGTACTTC.

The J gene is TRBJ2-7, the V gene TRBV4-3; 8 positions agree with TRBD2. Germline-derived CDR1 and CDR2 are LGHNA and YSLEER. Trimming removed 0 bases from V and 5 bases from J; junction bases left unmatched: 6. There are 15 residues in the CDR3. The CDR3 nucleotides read TGCGCCAGCAGCCAAGAATCGGGGACTAGTGACGAGCAGTACTTC. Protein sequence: CASSQESGTSDEQYF.

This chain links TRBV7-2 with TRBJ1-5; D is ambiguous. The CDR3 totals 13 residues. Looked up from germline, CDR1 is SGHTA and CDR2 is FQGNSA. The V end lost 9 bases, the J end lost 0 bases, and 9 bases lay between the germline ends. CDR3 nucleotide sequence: TGTGCCAGTAACAGCTATAGCAATCAGCCCCAGCATTTT. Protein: CASNSYSNQPQHF.

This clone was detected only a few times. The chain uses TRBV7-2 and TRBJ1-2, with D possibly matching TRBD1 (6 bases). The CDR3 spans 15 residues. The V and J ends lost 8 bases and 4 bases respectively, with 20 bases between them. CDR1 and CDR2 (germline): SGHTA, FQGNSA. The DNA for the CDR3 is TGTGCCAGCGGCCCCCAAACAGGGCGCGGCTATGGCTACACCTTC. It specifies CASGPQTGRGYGYTF.

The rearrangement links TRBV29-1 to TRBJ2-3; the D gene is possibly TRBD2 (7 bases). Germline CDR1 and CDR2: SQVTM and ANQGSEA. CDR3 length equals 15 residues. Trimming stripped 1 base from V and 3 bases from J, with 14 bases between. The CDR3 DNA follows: TGCAGCGTTGAAGGGGGCAGGGGAGGGACAGATACGCAGTATTTT. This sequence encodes CSVEGGRGGTDTQYF.